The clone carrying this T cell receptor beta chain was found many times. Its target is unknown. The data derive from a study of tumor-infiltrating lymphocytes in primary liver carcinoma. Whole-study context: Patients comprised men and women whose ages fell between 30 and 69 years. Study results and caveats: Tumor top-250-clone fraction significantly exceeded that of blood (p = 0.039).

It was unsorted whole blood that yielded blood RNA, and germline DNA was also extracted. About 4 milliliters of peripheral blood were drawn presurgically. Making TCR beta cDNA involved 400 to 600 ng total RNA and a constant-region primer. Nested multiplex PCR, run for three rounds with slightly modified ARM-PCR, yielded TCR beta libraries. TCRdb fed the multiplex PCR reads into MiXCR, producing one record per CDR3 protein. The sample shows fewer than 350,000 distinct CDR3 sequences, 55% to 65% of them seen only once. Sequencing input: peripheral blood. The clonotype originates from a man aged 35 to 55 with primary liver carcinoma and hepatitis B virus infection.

CDR3 coding DNA: TGCAGCGCCCGAGCGGCACCCCAGGGGACAGATACGCAGTATTTT. It translates to CSARAAPQGTDTQYF. This chain uses TRBV29-1 with TRBJ2-3, with D maybe TRBD1 (6 bases). The V end was cut by 7 bases, the J end by 3 bases, with 20 bases between. There are 15 residues in the CDR3. The germline gives CDR1 SQVTM, CDR2 ANQGSEA.